This T cell receptor beta chain was profiled in a study of PD-1 blockade in classical Hodgkin lymphoma. Assay: immunoSEQ multiplex PCR; the TCRdb copy retains only in-frame clones and omits some. The table has over 60,000 clones, around 75% seen once; the top ten hold about 9.8%. The V segment lost 3 bases and the J segment 0 bases; nucleotides outside the gene matches: 5. Looked up from germline, CDR1 is LNHDA and CDR2 is SQIVND (reference sequence). The CDR3 spans 15 residues. Only a few counts were recorded for this clone. Its antigen remains unknown. All patients experienced relapse after autologous stem cell transplantation, and brentuximab vedotin exposure was variable. Study-level results: Partial responders and progressors had significantly lower baseline TCR diversity.

V gene TRBV19 combines with J gene TRBJ2-7, with 7 bases matching TRBD1. The TCR comes from a human donor with classical Hodgkin lymphoma. Sequenced here: peripheral blood mononuclear cells (PBMCs), sampled before the second cycle of nivolumab. The CDR3 spells CASSIGTASSYEQYF. CDR3 coding DNA: TGTGCCAGTAGTATTGGGACAGCGAGCTCCTACGAGCAGTACTTC.